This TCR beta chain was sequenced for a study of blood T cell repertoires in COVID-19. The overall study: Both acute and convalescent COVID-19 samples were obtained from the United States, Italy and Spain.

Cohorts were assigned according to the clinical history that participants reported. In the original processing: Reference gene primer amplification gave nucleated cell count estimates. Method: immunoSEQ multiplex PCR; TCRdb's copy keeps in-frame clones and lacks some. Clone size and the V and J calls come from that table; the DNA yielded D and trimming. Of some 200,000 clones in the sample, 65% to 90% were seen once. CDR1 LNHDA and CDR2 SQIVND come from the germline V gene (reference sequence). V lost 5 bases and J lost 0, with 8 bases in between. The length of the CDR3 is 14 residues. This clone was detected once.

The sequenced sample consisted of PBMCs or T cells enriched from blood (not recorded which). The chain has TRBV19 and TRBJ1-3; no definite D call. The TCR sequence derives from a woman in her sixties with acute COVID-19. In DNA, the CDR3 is TGTGCCAGTAGTTTGGACTTCTCTGGAAACACCATATATTTT. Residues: CASSLDFSGNTIYF. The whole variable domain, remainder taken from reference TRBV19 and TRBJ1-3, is DGGITQSPKYLFRKEGQNVTLSCEQNLNHDAMYWYRQDPGQGLRLIYYSQIVNDFQKGDIAEGYSVSREKKESFPLTVTSAQKNPTAFYLCASSLDFSGNTIYFGEGSWLTVV.